This T cell receptor beta chain is drawn from a study of T cells in women clearing cervical HPV infection. Study context: Controls gave blood once infection was undetectable; cases at lesion identification.

As for this clone: The antigen is not known. The sequenced fragment ends 3 residues before the CDR3 boundary, so the rest is inferred from the germline J gene.

Study observations and caveats: Repertoire richness, not evenness, was significantly elevated in CIN3+ cases versus controls.

The assay was immunoSEQ multiplex PCR, and TCRdb's table has in-frame clones only and misses some. Its clone listing holds about 30,000 clones. Germline-derived CDR1 and CDR2 are SNHLY and FYNNEI. The CDR3 extends over 13 amino acids. This receptor was obtained from a woman aged 18 to 69 with a cervical HPV16 infection that either progressed to CIN3+ or cleared (not recorded which). The J gene is TRBJ1-2, the V gene TRBV2, with D perhaps matching TRBD1 (5 bases). Sequencing was carried out using blood buffy coat. The sequenced part of the CDR3 DNA is TGTGCCAGCAGTACGCAGGGAGAGAGGAAC. Amino acid sequence: CASSTQGERN. The whole CDR3 sequence reads CASSTQGERNYTF.